This T cell receptor (beta chain) was sequenced in a study of blood T cell repertoires in COVID-19. Study overall: Samples came from the United States, Italy and Spain, spanning acute and convalescent COVID-19. T cells, B-cell-depleted T cells, or PBMCs provided the cDNA or gDNA that served as material.

In the study's own analysis: The authors estimated nucleated cell counts from reference gene primer amplification. The method was immunoSEQ multiplex PCR; TCRdb's version includes in-frame clones alone and lacks a portion of them. The DNA gave D and trimming, while V, J and clone size come from that table. The sample has approximately 75,000 clones, roughly 80% seen once; the top ten hold 9.7%. The V gene's germline CDR1 is SGHTS and CDR2 YDEGEE. Between the trimmed V and J ends, which lost 5 bases and 5 bases, there was a span of 19 bases. This CDR3 has 15 residues. This clonotype was obtained from an elderly woman with acute or convalescent COVID-19. V and J are TRBV5-8 and TRBJ2-5, with D possibly being TRBD2 (5 bases). Sequencing was carried out using peripheral blood. The CDR3 spells CASRAYGFGGETQYF. DNA of the CDR3: TGTGCCAGCAGGGCATACGGCTTCGGCGGGGAGACCCAGTACTTC.